Each of the 12 T cell receptor beta chains below was sequenced from the same sample in a study of T cell clonotyping in hematopoietic cell transplantation (dated by TCRdb to about 2021). Library construction relied on the immunoSEQ multiplex PCR assay. Here the immuneACCESS table is served through TCRdb, limited to in-frame sequences with V and J called. Missing clones are a known gap in these copies; in checked studies unresolved V genes cover under half, and the rest lacks a known reason. For this sample there are 30,000 to 45,000 clones; 88% appear just once. Together, the top ten hold just under 2% of the sample. Material: peripheral blood mononuclear cells. These receptors were obtained from a woman between 40 and 50 years old in good health. Some clones in this sample may be carry-over from other donors' samples.

V is TRBV11-3 and J is TRBJ1-1; D unresolved. Germline CDR1 and CDR2: SGHNT and YENEEA. V was clipped by 1 base and J by 1 base, with 4 bases between them. CDR3 size: 13 residues. The DNA for the CDR3 is TGTGCCAGCAGCTTAGGGGAGAACACTGAAGCTTTCTTT. Translation gives CASSLGENTEAFF.

The chain recombines TRBV6-1 with TRBJ2-7, with D perhaps TRBD1 (6 bases). Deletions cut 0 bases from V and 4 bases from J, with 13 bases between. The CDR3 contains 15 residues. In germline, CDR1 is MNHNS, CDR2 SASEGT. CDR3 in amino acids: CASSEARDTRYEQYF. Written as DNA, the CDR3 is TGTGCCAGCAGTGAAGCCCGGGACACCCGATACGAGCAGTACTTC.

The rearrangement uses TRBV28 and TRBJ2-5; D possibly corresponds to TRBD2 (6 bases). The CDR3 has 13 residues. Germline CDR1 is MDHEN and CDR2 is SYDVKM. V lost 6 bases and J 3 bases, leaving 11 bases between the germline ends. The CDR3 nucleotides read TGTGCCAGCAGGCTCGGAGGGGAAGAGACCCAGTACTTC. It specifies CASRLGGEETQYF.

J is TRBJ1-2 and V is TRBV9; the D gene is possibly TRBD1 (5 bases). This CDR3 is 14 amino acids long. Per germline, CDR1 SGDLS and CDR2 YYNGEE. The V gene lost 0 bases and the J gene lost 3 bases, with 9 bases spanning the gap. The CDR3 reads CASSVGGRDYGYTF. Written as DNA, the CDR3 is TGTGCCAGCAGCGTAGGGGGACGGGACTATGGCTACACCTTC.

The rearrangement links TRBV29-1 to TRBJ1-2; no definite D call. Germline V gene data show CDR1 as SQVTM and CDR2 as ANQGSEA. This CDR3 comprises 14 residues. V gave up 4 bases and J gave up 10 bases, with 22 bases separating them. CDR3 sequence: CSVGAPPNGRTYTF. The CDR3 DNA reads TGCAGCGTTGGCGCCCCTCCAAACGGGAGAACCTACACCTTC. Using reference TRBV29-1 and TRBJ1-2 for the parts outside the CDR3, the full variable domain is SAVISQKPSRDICQRGTSLTIQCQVDSQVTMMFWYRQQPGQSLTLIATANQGSEATYESGFVIDKFPISRPNLTFSTLTVSNMSPEDSSIYLCSVGAPPNGRTYTFGSGTRLTVV.

The CDR3 bases are TGTGCCTGGAGTGCGGGGCTGAATCAGCCCCAGCATTTT. This encodes CAWSAGLNQPQHF. The chain has TRBV30 and TRBJ1-5; the D gene is possibly TRBD1 (5 bases). Germline CDR1 and CDR2: GTSNPN and SVGIG (reference sequence). The CDR3 is 13 amino acids. Trimming left V 1 base short and J 4 bases short, with 8 bases between.

This chain joins TRBV5-1 and TRBJ1-4, with D maybe TRBD1 (6 bases). CDR1 and CDR2 from the germline V gene are SGHRS and YFSETQ. The CDR3 has 15 residues. V dropped 4 bases and J dropped 5 bases, with 15 bases sitting between them. This CDR3 reads CASSPGQPANEKLFF. The CDR3 nucleotides are TGCGCCAGCAGCCCAGGACAGCCTGCAAATGAAAAACTGTTTTTT.

This clone was detected once. The chain uses TRBV7-2 and TRBJ1-5; D remains ambiguous. Between the trimmed V and J ends, which lost 0 bases and 11 bases, there was a span of 11 bases. This CDR3 contains 13 residues. From germline, CDR1 is SGHTA and CDR2 FQGNSA. In nucleotides, the CDR3 is TGTGCCAGCAGCTTAGCGCTAGGGTCGACCCAGCATTTT. Its protein is CASSLALGSTQHF.

V is TRBV14 and J is TRBJ2-7, with TRBD2 matching over 7 bases. The CDR3 spans 15 residues. Germline V lookup: CDR1 SGHDN, CDR2 FVKESK. With V trimmed by 3 bases and J by 4 bases, 9 bases remained unmatched. CDR3 DNA sequence: TGTGCCAGCAGCCATATAGGACTAGAACAATACGAGCAGTACTTC. The encoded protein is CASSHIGLEQYEQYF.

The rearrangement links TRBV5-1 to TRBJ2-5; D not certain. The V and J ends lost 0 bases and 2 bases respectively, with 5 bases between them. The CDR3 has 13 amino acids. The germline gives CDR1 SGHRS, CDR2 YFSETQ. The CDR3 DNA sequence: TGCGCCAGCAGCTTGGCCCCTCAAGAGACCCAGTACTTC. Its translation: CASSLAPQETQYF. The complete variable domain, with remaining parts taken from reference TRBV5-1 and TRBJ2-5, reads KAGVTQTPRYLIKTRGQQVTLSCSPISGHRSVSWYQQTPGQGLQFLFEYFSETQRNKGNFPGRFSGRQFSNSRSEMNVSTLELGDSALYLCASSLAPQETQYFGPGTRLLVL.

The chain joins TRBV5-1 to TRBJ2-3, with 7 bases lining up with TRBD2. This CDR3 region has 16 residues. V was pared by 2 bases and J by 1 base, with 7 bases of the junction left unmatched. CDR1 is SGHRS, CDR2 YFSETQ, per germline. The CDR3 here is CASSFGTTPGTDTQYF. In DNA form, the CDR3 reads TGCGCCAGCAGCTTCGGGACTACCCCTGGCACAGATACGCAGTATTTT.

CDR3 coding DNA: TGTGCCAGCAGCGGAGATCGGCAAAACGCCGATCAGCCCCAGCATTTT. This gives the protein CASSGDRQNADQPQHF. The chain carries TRBV21-1 and TRBJ1-5. TRBV21-1 is assigned pseudogene status. This CDR3 is 16 amino acids long.